A selection of T cell receptor beta chains follows, all from one sample in a study of read filtering for tumor transcriptome and immune sequencing. TCRdb independently ran MiXCR on the reads; one entry per CDR3 protein. This sample yields 94,000 or so distinct CDR3 sequences, of which roughly an eighth are seen a single time; just under 15% belongs to the top ten. The specimen sequenced was a population of CD138-negative cells sorted from bone marrow. The receptors here all came from a donor at least 40 years old with multiple myeloma. The CDR3 runs from the conserved cysteine through the conserved F or W. A D gene is named only where the DNA matches it firmly. Rows give clone size only sometimes, using once, few, many, or a class for an expanded clone.

d_call: NA
v_call: TRBV28
j_call: TRBJ2-5
clone_size: NA
cdr3_nt: TGTGCCAGCTCCTCCCCTAGCGACCGAGGGACCCAGTACTTC
cdr3_aa: CASSSPSDRGTQYF

d_call: NA
v_call: TRBV7-2
j_call: TRBJ1-2
clone_size: many
cdr3_nt: TGTGCCAGCAGCTTAGAAGTGCGCGATGGCTACACCTTC
cdr3_aa: CASSLEVRDGYTF

d_call: TRBD1
v_call: TRBV29-1
j_call: TRBJ2-2
clone_size: NA
cdr3_nt: TGCAGCGTTGAACGAACAGGGGTGAACACCGGGGAGCTGTTTTTT
cdr3_aa: CSVERTGVNTGELFF

d_call: NA
v_call: TRBV29-1
j_call: TRBJ2-7
clone_size: many
cdr3_nt: TGCAGCGTTGTTGAGTCTGTTCGTGCGGGGGAGCAGTACTTC
cdr3_aa: CSVVESVRAGEQYF

d_call: NA
v_call: TRBV9
j_call: TRBJ2-1
clone_size: many
cdr3_nt: TGTGCCAGCAGCGTAGGAAACACGGACAATGAGCAGTTCTTC
cdr3_aa: CASSVGNTDNEQFF

d_call: NA
v_call: TRBV25-1
j_call: TRBJ2-3
clone_size: many
cdr3_nt: TGTGCCAGCAGTGCCGGGGGAAGCACAGATACGCAGTATTTT
cdr3_aa: CASSAGGSTDTQYF

d_call: NA
v_call: TRBV5-1
j_call: TRBJ1-1
clone_size: many
cdr3_nt: TGCGCCAGCAGCTTTTCCGACCTGAACACTGAAGCTTTCTTT
cdr3_aa: CASSFSDLNTEAFF

d_call: NA
v_call: TRBV6-6
j_call: TRBJ2-5
clone_size: NA
cdr3_nt: TGTGCCAGCAGTTGGCGCCGGGAAGAGACCCAGTACTTC
cdr3_aa: CASSWRREETQYF

d_call: TRBD1
v_call: TRBV11-2
j_call: TRBJ1-1
clone_size: NA
cdr3_nt: TGTGCCAGCAGCTTAGAAGGACAGGTGAACACTGAAGCTTTCTTT
cdr3_aa: CASSLEGQVNTEAFF

d_call: TRBD1
v_call: TRBV6-6
j_call: TRBJ2-1
clone_size: many
cdr3_nt: TGTGCCAGCAGTCCCCGGGACAGGGGCCACAATGAGCAGTTCTTC
cdr3_aa: CASSPRDRGHNEQFF

d_call: NA
v_call: TRBV30
j_call: TRBJ1-2
clone_size: many
cdr3_nt: TGTGCCTGGAGGCTCGGGGGGGCATATGGCTACACCTTC
cdr3_aa: CAWRLGGAYGYTF

d_call: NA
v_call: TRBV2
j_call: TRBJ2-7
clone_size: many
cdr3_nt: TGTGCCAGCAGTGAAGAGCGCCCCGGGACATGGTACTACGAGCAGTACTTC
cdr3_aa: CASSEERPGTWYYEQYF

d_call: NA
v_call: TRBV7-9
j_call: TRBJ1-1
clone_size: many
cdr3_nt: TGTGCCAGCACCGCCAGCGTTGGGACCACTGAAGCTTTCTTT
cdr3_aa: CASTASVGTTEAFF

d_call: NA
v_call: TRBV11-2
j_call: TRBJ2-7
clone_size: NA
cdr3_nt: TGTGCCAGCAGGGGAGGCAGATTCTCCTACGAGCAGTACTTC
cdr3_aa: CASRGGRFSYEQYF

d_call: NA
v_call: TRBV4-2
j_call: TRBJ1-4
clone_size: many
cdr3_nt: TGTGCCAGCAGCAAAGAAACCAGGGATCATGAAAAACTGTTTTTT
cdr3_aa: CASSKETRDHEKLFF

d_call: TRBD2
v_call: TRBV7-2
j_call: TRBJ2-1
clone_size: many
cdr3_nt: TGTGCCAGCAGCCGTAGCGGGAGGCCATACAATGAGCAGTTCTTC
cdr3_aa: CASSRSGRPYNEQFF

d_call: TRBD2
v_call: TRBV4-2
j_call: TRBJ2-7
clone_size: NA
cdr3_nt: TGTGCCAGCAGCCCCGAATTACCAACCCCGGGACTAGCGGGTTACTCCTACGAGCAGTACTTC
cdr3_aa: CASSPELPTPGLAGYSYEQYF

d_call: NA
v_call: TRBV20-1
j_call: TRBJ2-3
clone_size: many
cdr3_nt: TGCAGTGCTAGGCCTAGCAGCACAGATACGCAGTATTTT
cdr3_aa: CSARPSSTDTQYF

d_call: TRBD1
v_call: TRBV28
j_call: TRBJ1-5
clone_size: NA
cdr3_nt: TGTGCCAGCAGTCCGGCAACAGGGGTGCATCAGCCCCAGCATTTT
cdr3_aa: CASSPATGVHQPQHF

d_call: NA
v_call: TRBV5-1
j_call: TRBJ2-1
clone_size: many
cdr3_nt: TGCGCCAGCAGCTTGGAGCCAGGGGTCTACAATGAGCAGTTCTTC
cdr3_aa: CASSLEPGVYNEQFF

d_call: TRBD1
v_call: TRBV7-9
j_call: TRBJ2-7
clone_size: many
cdr3_nt: TGTGCCAGCAGCTCAACAACCGGGACAGGGTACCACGAGCAGTACTTC
cdr3_aa: CASSSTTGTGYHEQYF

d_call: NA
v_call: TRBV5-1
j_call: TRBJ1-1
clone_size: many
cdr3_nt: TGCGCCAGCAGCCTGGATGGGGGTGGAACTGAAGCTTTCTTT
cdr3_aa: CASSLDGGGTEAFF

d_call: NA
v_call: TRBV29-1
j_call: TRBJ2-2
clone_size: many
cdr3_nt: TGCAGCGTTGAAGGGACTGTCACCGGGGAGCTGTTTTTT
cdr3_aa: CSVEGTVTGELFF

d_call: NA
v_call: TRBV28
j_call: TRBJ2-3
clone_size: many
cdr3_nt: TGTGCCAGCAGTTTACCGGGCTTCACAGATACGCAGTATTTT
cdr3_aa: CASSLPGFTDTQYF

d_call: NA
v_call: TRBV3-1
j_call: TRBJ1-1
clone_size: many
cdr3_nt: TGTGCCAGCAGCCTTCTTTCGGACACTGAAGCTTTCTTT
cdr3_aa: CASSLLSDTEAFF

d_call: NA
v_call: TRBV5-1
j_call: TRBJ2-7
clone_size: many
cdr3_nt: TGCGCCAGCAGCTTGGTACAGGGGACTTACGAGCAGTACTTC
cdr3_aa: CASSLVQGTYEQYF

d_call: NA
v_call: TRBV20-1
j_call: TRBJ2-1
clone_size: many
cdr3_nt: TGCAGTGCGGTAAGAGGGCTAGTTCACCACGGTGAGCAGTTCTTC
cdr3_aa: CSAVRGLVHHGEQFF

d_call: NA
v_call: TRBV11-2
j_call: TRBJ2-1
clone_size: many
cdr3_nt: TGTGCCAGCAGCTTTCAGGGTCCCCCAGACAATGAGCAGTTCTTC
cdr3_aa: CASSFQGPPDNEQFF

d_call: NA
v_call: TRBV5-1
j_call: TRBJ1-1
clone_size: many
cdr3_nt: TGCGCCAGCAGCTCTCCGAACACTGAAGCTTTCTTT
cdr3_aa: CASSSPNTEAFF

d_call: TRBD2
v_call: TRBV28
j_call: TRBJ2-7
clone_size: NA
cdr3_nt: TGTGCCAGCAGAGATAGCGGGAGGGCGTACGAGCAGTACTTC
cdr3_aa: CASRDSGRAYEQYF

d_call: NA
v_call: TRBV29-1
j_call: TRBJ2-3
clone_size: many
cdr3_nt: TGCAGCGCCACGAGGGCAACTAGCACAGATACGCAGTATTTT
cdr3_aa: CSATRATSTDTQYF

d_call: NA
v_call: TRBV20-1
j_call: TRBJ2-1
clone_size: many
cdr3_nt: TGCAGTGCAATTGGTTGGGCCATAGGGAGCTCCTACAATGAGCAGTTCTTC
cdr3_aa: CSAIGWAIGSSYNEQFF

d_call: TRBD1
v_call: TRBV5-1
j_call: TRBJ1-3
clone_size: many
cdr3_nt: TGCGCCAGCAGCTTGATAGGGATGACAGGGGTCACCTCTGGAAACACCATATATTTT
cdr3_aa: CASSLIGMTGVTSGNTIYF

d_call: NA
v_call: TRBV19
j_call: TRBJ1-3
clone_size: few
cdr3_nt: TGTGCCAGTCTCGCGGGTTACGGAAACACCATATATTTT
cdr3_aa: CASLAGYGNTIYF

d_call: NA
v_call: TRBV7-8
j_call: TRBJ1-5
clone_size: few
cdr3_nt: TGTGCCAGCAGCAAGAGAGGTGGGAATCAGCCCCAGCATTTT
cdr3_aa: CASSKRGGNQPQHF

d_call: NA
v_call: TRBV27
j_call: TRBJ2-1
clone_size: NA
cdr3_nt: TGTGCCAGCAGTTTTGCAGCCCAGAAGAGGAGCGGTACCTCCTACAATGAGCAGTTCTTC
cdr3_aa: CASSFAAQKRSGTSYNEQFF

d_call: NA
v_call: TRBV29-1
j_call: TRBJ1-2
clone_size: many
cdr3_nt: TGCAGCGTTGTAGGGGAGTTTAACTATGGCTACACCTTC
cdr3_aa: CSVVGEFNYGYTF

d_call: NA
v_call: TRBV5-4
j_call: TRBJ2-7
clone_size: many
cdr3_nt: TGTGCCAGCAGCTTGGACTCCGTCGGTCGCGAGCAGTACTTC
cdr3_aa: CASSLDSVGREQYF

d_call: TRBD1
v_call: TRBV19
j_call: TRBJ2-7
clone_size: NA
cdr3_nt: TGTGCCAGTAGTCCGCAGGTGGGGACAGGGATGCACGAGCAGTACTTC
cdr3_aa: CASSPQVGTGMHEQYF

d_call: NA
v_call: TRBV30
j_call: TRBJ1-2
clone_size: few
cdr3_nt: TGTGCCTGGTCCGAAATGGACACCAACTATGGCTACACCTTC
cdr3_aa: CAWSEMDTNYGYTF

d_call: TRBD1
v_call: TRBV6-2/TRBV6-3
j_call: TRBJ1-2
clone_size: many
cdr3_nt: TGTGCCAGCAGTAGACAGGGCCCCGCGCTCTTCTTC
cdr3_aa: CASSRQGPALFF

d_call: NA
v_call: TRBV5-5
j_call: TRBJ2-7
clone_size: few
cdr3_nt: TGTGCCAGCAGCCATGGACGGACCTACGAGCAGTACTTC
cdr3_aa: CASSHGRTYEQYF

d_call: NA
v_call: TRBV5-6
j_call: TRBJ1-1
clone_size: few
cdr3_nt: TGTGCCAGCAGGTTTGGGGGCCACACTGAAGCTTTCTTT
cdr3_aa: CASRFGGHTEAFF

d_call: TRBD1
v_call: TRBV18
j_call: TRBJ1-4
clone_size: NA
cdr3_nt: TGTGCCAGTTCACCCCCCGGACAGGATGGAAAACTGTTTTTT
cdr3_aa: CASSPPGQDGKLFF

d_call: TRBD1
v_call: TRBV29-1
j_call: TRBJ1-1
clone_size: many
cdr3_nt: TGCAGCGGCGAGACAGGGTTAAGGACTGAAGCTTTCTTT
cdr3_aa: CSGETGLRTEAFF

d_call: TRBD2
v_call: TRBV5-1
j_call: TRBJ2-1
clone_size: many
cdr3_nt: TGCGCCAGCAGCTTGGGGACTAGCGCCGATGAGCAGTTCTTC
cdr3_aa: CASSLGTSADEQFF

d_call: NA
v_call: TRBV5-1
j_call: TRBJ1-1
clone_size: many
cdr3_nt: TGCGCCAGCAGCTCCAATGTGAGAGTAGTCTTT
cdr3_aa: CASSSNVRVVF

d_call: NA
v_call: TRBV6-5
j_call: TRBJ1-1
clone_size: many
cdr3_nt: TGTGCCAGCAGTTATGGTAGGATTCGGCGGGTGAACACTGAAGCTTTCTTT
cdr3_aa: CASSYGRIRRVNTEAFF

d_call: NA
v_call: TRBV12-3/TRBV12-4
j_call: TRBJ1-1
clone_size: once
cdr3_nt: TGTGCCAGCAGTTTCTCCAGGGCAGATGAAGCTTTCTTT
cdr3_aa: CASSFSRADEAFF

d_call: NA
v_call: TRBV12-3/TRBV12-4
j_call: TRBJ2-2
clone_size: many
cdr3_nt: TGTGCCAGCAGTTTAGGGACACTTAACACCGGGGAGCTGTTTTTT
cdr3_aa: CASSLGTLNTGELFF

d_call: NA
v_call: TRBV7-9
j_call: TRBJ2-5
clone_size: many
cdr3_nt: TGTGCCAGCGGCCTCTCCCCACAAGAGACCCAGTACTTC
cdr3_aa: CASGLSPQETQYF

d_call: TRBD1
v_call: TRBV5-4
j_call: TRBJ1-2
clone_size: few
cdr3_nt: TGTGCCAGCAGCTCACAGGGGGCAGGTGACTATGGCTACACCTTC
cdr3_aa: CASSSQGAGDYGYTF

d_call: NA
v_call: TRBV3-1
j_call: TRBJ1-4
clone_size: many
cdr3_nt: TGTGCCAGCAGCCAAGGCGGCCCTGATGAAAAACTGTTTTTT
cdr3_aa: CASSQGGPDEKLFF

d_call: NA
v_call: TRBV28
j_call: TRBJ2-5
clone_size: many
cdr3_nt: TGTGCCAGCAGTCCTGCTAGCCGCCCGGAGACCCAGTACTTC
cdr3_aa: CASSPASRPETQYF

d_call: TRBD2
v_call: TRBV3-1
j_call: TRBJ2-5
clone_size: NA
cdr3_nt: TGTGCCAGCAGCCAAGAGGGGGGGAAAGAGACCCAGTACTTC
cdr3_aa: CASSQEGGKETQYF